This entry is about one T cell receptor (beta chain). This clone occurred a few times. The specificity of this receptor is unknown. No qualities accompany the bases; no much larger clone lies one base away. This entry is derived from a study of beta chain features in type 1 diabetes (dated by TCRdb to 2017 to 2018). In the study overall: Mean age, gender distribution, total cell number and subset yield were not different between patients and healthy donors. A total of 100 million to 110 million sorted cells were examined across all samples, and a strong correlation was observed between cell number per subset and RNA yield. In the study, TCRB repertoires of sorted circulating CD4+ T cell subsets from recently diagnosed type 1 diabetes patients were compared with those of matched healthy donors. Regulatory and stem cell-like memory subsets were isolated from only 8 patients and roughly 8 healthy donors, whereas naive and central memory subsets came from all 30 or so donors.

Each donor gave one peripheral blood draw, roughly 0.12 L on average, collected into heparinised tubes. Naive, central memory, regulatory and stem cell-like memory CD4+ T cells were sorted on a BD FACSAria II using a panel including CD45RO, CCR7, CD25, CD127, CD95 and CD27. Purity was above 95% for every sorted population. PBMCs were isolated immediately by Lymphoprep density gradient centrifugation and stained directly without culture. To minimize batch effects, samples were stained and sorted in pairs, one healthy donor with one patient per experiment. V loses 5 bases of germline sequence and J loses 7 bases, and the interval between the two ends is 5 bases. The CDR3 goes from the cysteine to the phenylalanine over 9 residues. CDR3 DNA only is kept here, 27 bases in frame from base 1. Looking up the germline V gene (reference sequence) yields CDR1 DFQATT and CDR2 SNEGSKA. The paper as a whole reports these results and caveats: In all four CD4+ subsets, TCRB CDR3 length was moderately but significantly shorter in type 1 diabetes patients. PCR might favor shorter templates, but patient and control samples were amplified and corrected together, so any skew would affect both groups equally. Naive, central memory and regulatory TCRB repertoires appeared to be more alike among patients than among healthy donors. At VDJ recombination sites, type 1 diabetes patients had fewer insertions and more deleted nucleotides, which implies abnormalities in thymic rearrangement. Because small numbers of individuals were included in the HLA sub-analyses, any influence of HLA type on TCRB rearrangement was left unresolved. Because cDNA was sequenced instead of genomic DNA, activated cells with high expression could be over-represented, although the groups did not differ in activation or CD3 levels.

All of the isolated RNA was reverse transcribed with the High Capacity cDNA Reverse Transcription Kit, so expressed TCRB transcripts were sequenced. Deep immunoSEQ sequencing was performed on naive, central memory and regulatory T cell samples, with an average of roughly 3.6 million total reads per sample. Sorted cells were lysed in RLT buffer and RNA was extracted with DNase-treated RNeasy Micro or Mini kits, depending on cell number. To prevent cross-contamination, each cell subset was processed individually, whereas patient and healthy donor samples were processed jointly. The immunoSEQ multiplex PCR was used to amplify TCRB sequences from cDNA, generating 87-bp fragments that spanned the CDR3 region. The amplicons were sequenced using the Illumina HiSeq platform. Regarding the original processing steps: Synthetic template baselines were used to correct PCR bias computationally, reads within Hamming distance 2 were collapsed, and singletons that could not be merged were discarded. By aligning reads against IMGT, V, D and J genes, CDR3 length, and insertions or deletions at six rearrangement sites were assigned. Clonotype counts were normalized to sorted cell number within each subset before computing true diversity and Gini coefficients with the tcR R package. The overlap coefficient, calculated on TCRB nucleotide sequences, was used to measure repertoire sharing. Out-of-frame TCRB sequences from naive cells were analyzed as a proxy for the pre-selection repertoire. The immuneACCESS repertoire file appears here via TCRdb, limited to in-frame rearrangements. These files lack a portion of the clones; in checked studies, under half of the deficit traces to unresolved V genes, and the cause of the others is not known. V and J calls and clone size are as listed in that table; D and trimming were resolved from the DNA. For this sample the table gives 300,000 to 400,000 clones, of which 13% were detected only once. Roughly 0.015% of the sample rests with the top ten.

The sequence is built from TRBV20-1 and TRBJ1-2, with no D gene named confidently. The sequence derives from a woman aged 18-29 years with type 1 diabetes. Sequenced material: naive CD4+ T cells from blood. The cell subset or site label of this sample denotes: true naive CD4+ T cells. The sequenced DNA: TGCAGTGCTTCCGTTGGCTACACCTTC. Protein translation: CSASVGYTF.